The 4 T cell receptor beta chains below all came from one sample that was sequenced in a study of cytomegalovirus exposure and HLA in healthy donors. Researchers ran the PCR with 60 Vbeta and 13 Jbeta primers. Profiled with immunoSEQ multiplex PCR; TCRdb holds only in-frame clones, not every one. The data contain more than 150,000 clones, approximately 80% of them singletons. The specimen was PBMCs. Source of these receptors: a woman aged 18-29 years in good health and CMV-seronegative.

This chain connects TRBV5-4 to TRBJ2-6, with unresolved D. Trimming cost V 2 bases and J 2 bases, with 11 bases left between them. The CDR3 is 16 residues long. Per germline, CDR1 SGHNT and CDR2 YYREEE (reference sequence). CDR3 sequence reads: CASSLDSGAGANVLTF. The CDR3 DNA reads TGTGCCAGCAGCTTAGATTCCGGAGCTGGGGCCAACGTCCTGACTTTC.

The chain has TRBV11-3 and TRBJ1-2, with 10 bases fitting TRBD1. Germline-derived CDR1 and CDR2 are SGHNT and YENEEA. The CDR3 is 17 residues long. J lost 0 bases, V lost 1 base, and 5 bases had no gene match. This CDR3 reads CASSLGDRGKSNYGYTF. DNA for the CDR3: TGTGCCAGCAGCTTAGGGGACAGGGGCAAGTCTAACTATGGCTACACCTTC.

The chain links TRBV11-1 to TRBJ1-3, with 7 positions matching TRBD1. Germline CDR1 is SGHAT and CDR2 is FQDESV (reference sequence). CDR3 length: 13 residues. J lost 4 bases, V lost 4 bases, and 1 base had no gene match. The CDR3 protein is CASSWGQGNTIYF. CDR3 nucleotides: TGTGCCAGCAGCTGGGGACAGGGAAACACCATATATTTT.

The rearrangement uses TRBV6-1 and TRBJ2-5; 12 bases match TRBD2. Germline CDR1 reads MNHNS; CDR2 reads SASEGT. The CDR3 has 17 residues. Trimming took 1 base from V and 6 from J; bases not matched to a gene: 9. Here the CDR3 DNA reads TGTGCCAGCAGTGAAGAGGCTAGCGGGGGGGTCGGGAAGACCCAGTACTTC. It encodes CASSEEASGGVGKTQYF.